Below are 27 T cell receptor beta chains sequenced from a single sample in a study of blood T cell repertoires in COVID-19. Sequencing used immunoSEQ multiplex PCR; TCRdb keeps in-frame clones, though not all of them. The table includes almost 250,000 clones, more than 85% detected once. The sequencing input was PBMCs or T cells enriched from blood (not recorded which). Receptor source: a woman aged 50 to 60 who had recovered from COVID-19.

The gene calls are TRBV29-1 and TRBJ2-3, with 8 bases fitting TRBD2. CDR3 size: 14 residues. V gave up 2 bases and J gave up 4 bases; unmatched junction bases: 5. CDR1 and CDR2 (germline): SQVTM, ANQGSEA. The CDR3: CSVENSGISDTQYF. The CDR3 DNA reads as TGCAGCGTTGAAAATAGCGGGATCTCAGATACGCAGTATTTT.

This rearrangement joins TRBV5-1 to TRBJ2-3, with a weak D call TRBD2 (6 bases). Germline CDR1 SGHRS, CDR2 YFSETQ. This CDR3 is 12 amino acids long. Trimming pared 7 bases from V and 4 bases from J, leaving 10 bases between. The CDR3 region has the DNA TGCGCCAGCGGAGGGGACGCAGATACGCAGTATTTT. It translates to CASGGDADTQYF. Together with reference TRBV5-1 and TRBJ2-3, the CDR3 gives the full variable domain: KAGVTQTPRYLIKTRGQQVTLSCSPISGHRSVSWYQQTPGQGLQFLFEYFSETQRNKGNFPGRFSGRQFSNSRSEMNVSTLELGDSALYLCASGGDADTQYFGPGTRLTVL.

The chain links TRBV28 to TRBJ2-7; maybe TRBD1 (6 bases). CDR1 and CDR2 from the germline V gene are MDHEN and SYDVKM. The CDR3 length is 13 residues. Trimming removed 6 bases from V and 7 bases from J, with 16 bases in between. The chain's CDR3 is CASSWQGPEEQYF. In nucleotides, the CDR3 is TGTGCCAGCAGCTGGCAGGGGCCGGAAGAGCAGTACTTC.

The chain links TRBV5-1 to TRBJ2-3; 8 bases match TRBD2. Looked up from germline, CDR1 is SGHRS and CDR2 is YFSETQ. This CDR3 has 14 residues. J was trimmed by 2 bases and V by 5 bases; bases with no gene match: 4. Here the CDR3 reads CASRTLAVTDTQYF. The CDR3 DNA reads TGCGCCAGCAGAACACTAGCGGTCACAGATACGCAGTATTTT.

V is TRBV12-3 or TRBV12-4 and J is TRBJ1-1; no definite D call. Between the trimmed V and J ends, which lost 3 bases and 8 bases, there was a span of 10 bases. The CDR3 runs 12 residues. DNA for the CDR3: TGTGCCAGCAGTTTTGGTACTTTCGAAGCTTTCTTT. This sequence encodes CASSFGTFEAFF.

This clone was recorded once. The chain couples TRBV20-1 to TRBJ1-2; a weak D match, TRBD1 (6 bases). The CDR3 totals 13 residues. CDR1 is DFQATT, CDR2 SNEGSKA, per germline (reference sequence). Trimming cost V 6 bases and J 5 bases, with 16 bases left between them. The CDR3 DNA reads as TGCAGTGCCAGTGTGACAGGTTTTTATGGCTACACCTTC. This gives the protein CSASVTGFYGYTF.

The rearrangement links TRBV7-6 to TRBJ2-5; perhaps TRBD1 as D (6 bases). With 5 bases removed from V and 5 bases from J, the gap between germline ends came to 18 bases. Germline values: CDR1 SGHVS, CDR2 FNYEAQ. This CDR3 comprises 15 residues. In DNA, the CDR3 is TGTGCCAGCAGCCCCGGGACACCTCGTAGGGAGACCCAGTACTTC. Residues: CASSPGTPRRETQYF.

The chain links TRBV5-1 to TRBJ1-3; D might be TRBD1 (6 bases). Germline CDR1 and CDR2: SGHRS and YFSETQ. This CDR3 has 14 amino acids. The germline V and J ends were trimmed by 7 bases and 0 bases, with 11 bases remaining between them. This CDR3 is CASRDTISGNTIYF. DNA of the CDR3: TGCGCCAGCCGGGACACAATCTCTGGAAACACCATATATTTT.

The chain carries TRBV7-8 and TRBJ1-1, with D perhaps matching TRBD1 (5 bases). CDR1 is SGHVS, CDR2 FQNEAQ, per germline. The CDR3 extends over 14 amino acids. Trimming stripped 3 bases from V and 1 base from J, with 9 bases between. This CDR3 is CASSLGLGNTEAFF. The CDR3, as DNA: TGTGCCAGCAGCTTGGGACTGGGGAACACTGAAGCTTTCTTT.

V is TRBV7-9 and J is TRBJ2-1; 12 nucleotides agree with TRBD1. CDR3 length: 17 residues. Trimming removed 3 bases from V and 3 bases from J; junction bases left unmatched: 6. CDR1 SEHNR and CDR2 FQNEAQ come from the germline V gene (reference sequence). The CDR3 is CASSFGTGGKSYNEQFF. DNA for the CDR3: TGTGCCAGCAGCTTCGGGACAGGGGGCAAGAGCTACAATGAGCAGTTCTTC.

This chain joins TRBV3-1 (or the pseudogene TRBV3-2) and TRBJ1-4, with D tentatively TRBD1 (6 bases). Trimming pared 0 bases from V and 2 bases from J, leaving 10 bases between. Germline V gene lookup returns CDR1 LGHDT and CDR2 YNNKEL (reference sequence). This CDR3 region has 16 residues. The CDR3 sequence is CASSQDLRGTNEKLFF. The CDR3 DNA reads TGTGCCAGCAGCCAAGATCTGAGGGGGACTAATGAAAAACTGTTTTTT.

The chain links TRBV7-2 to TRBJ2-7; a possible D gene is TRBD2 (6 bases). The germline CDR1 and CDR2 sequences are SGHTA and FQGNSA. The CDR3 totals 15 residues. Trimming shortened V by 3 bases and J by 3 bases, and 15 bases separated the two germline ends. The CDR3 is CASSLTGAGFYEQYF. The CDR3 bases are TGTGCCAGCAGCTTGACGGGAGCCGGATTCTACGAGCAGTACTTC.

This sequence joins TRBV18 and TRBJ1-5, with D possibly TRBD1 on 5 matching bases. The CDR3 contains 15 residues. Trimming took 3 bases from V and 5 from J, leaving 14 bases between them. CDR1 and CDR2 (germline): KGHSH, LQKENI. The CDR3 DNA reads as TGTGCCAGCTCACCGACGGACACGGCAGATCAGCCCCAGCATTTT. It is translated as CASSPTDTADQPQHF.

The V gene is TRBV6-5, the J gene TRBJ1-5, with 9 bases fitting TRBD1. The V segment lost 11 bases and the J segment 3 bases; nucleotides outside the gene matches: 11. The CDR3 has 15 amino acids. Germline CDR1 and CDR2: MNHEY and SVGAGI. The chain's CDR3 is CAGGQGTTSNQPQHF. In DNA, the CDR3 is TGTGCCGGCGGACAGGGGACCACCTCCAATCAGCCCCAGCATTTT.

The J gene is TRBJ2-3, the V gene TRBV2; 8 bases fit TRBD2. The germline gives CDR1 SNHLY, CDR2 FYNNEI. The CDR3 has 14 amino acids. V lost 8 bases to trimming and J lost 3 bases; unmatched junction nucleotides: 7. The CDR3 DNA reads TGTGCCAGCGCCCCCAGCGGGAGTACAGATACGCAGTATTTT. Translated, it gives CASAPSGSTDTQYF.

This clone has only a few counts. The genes are TRBV11-2 and TRBJ1-3, with 11 bases aligning to TRBD1. Germline V CDR1 and CDR2: SGHAT, FQNNGV. This CDR3 is 18 amino acids long. Trimming cost V 5 bases and J 0 bases; bases outside gene matches: 9. CDR3 in DNA: TGTGCCAGCAGCCCCGGGACAGGGGGTTATGGCTCTGGAAACACCATATATTTT. This translates into CASSPGTGGYGSGNTIYF.

The rearrangement joins TRBV5-6 to TRBJ2-1, with 11 bases fitting TRBD2. CDR3 length: 15 residues. V lost 0 bases and J lost 6; bases outside the gene matches: 2. Germline loops: CDR1 SGHDT, CDR2 YYEEEE. In DNA form, the CDR3 reads TGTGCCAGCAGCTTGGTTAGCGGGAGGGCCAATGAGCAGTTCTTC. Amino acids: CASSLVSGRANEQFF.

About this clone: Distinct nucleotide sequences in the sample also encode this CDR3. The chain recombines TRBV28 with TRBJ1-1; D is perhaps TRBD1 (5 bases). The V end lost 2 bases, the J end lost 7 bases, and 8 bases lay between the germline ends. Germline-derived CDR1 and CDR2 are MDHEN and SYDVKM. There are 12 residues in the CDR3. In nucleotides, the CDR3 is TGTGCCAGCAGTTTACTTCAGGGTGAAGCTTTCTTT. This gives the protein CASSLLQGEAFF.

The chain links TRBV7-2 to TRBJ1-2; 9 bases fit TRBD1. Germline CDR1 is SGHTA and CDR2 is FQGNSA. The CDR3 runs 13 residues. V was pared by 3 bases and J by 6 bases, with 2 bases of the junction left unmatched. CDR3 sequence (DNA): TGTGCCAGCAGCTTTGGGACAGGGAATGGCTACACCTTC. Protein sequence: CASSFGTGNGYTF.

The CDR3 is CASSLTAAGGYTEAFF. The CDR3 nucleotides read TGTGCCAGCAGCTTAACCGCGGCCGGGGGGTACACTGAAGCTTTCTTT. The rearrangement uses TRBV7-2 and TRBJ1-1, with D maybe TRBD1 (5 bases). The length of the CDR3 is 16 residues. V was cut by 2 bases and J by 3 bases, with 16 bases left in between. Germline assignment: CDR1 SGHTA and CDR2 FQGNSA. Full variable domain (remainder filled in from reference TRBV7-2 and TRBJ1-1): GAGVSQSPSNKVTEKGKDVELRCDPISGHTALYWYRQSLGQGLEFLIYFQGNSAPDKSGLPSDRFSAERTGGSVSTLTIQRTQQEDSAVYLCASSLTAAGGYTEAFFGQGTRLTVV.

The V gene is TRBV5-1, the J gene TRBJ2-1, with a weak D call TRBD1 (6 bases). Germline V gene data show CDR1 as SGHRS and CDR2 as YFSETQ. The CDR3 covers 12 residues. V was pared by 4 bases and J by 7 bases, with 9 bases between. Written as DNA, the CDR3 is TGCGCCAGCAGCATCGGACAGAATGAGCAGTTCTTC. Protein product: CASSIGQNEQFF.

The chain is built from TRBV9 and TRBJ2-1; 11 nucleotides line up with TRBD2. J lost 7 bases, V lost 2 bases, and 5 bases had no gene match. CDR1 SGDLS and CDR2 YYNGEE come from the germline V gene. This CDR3 has 15 amino acids. CDR3 residues: CASSVGLAAGNEQFF. In nucleotides, the CDR3 is TGTGCCAGCAGCGTGGGACTAGCGGCCGGAAATGAGCAGTTCTTC.

V and J are TRBV18 and TRBJ2-3; 7 bases match TRBD2. The germline V gene encodes CDR1 KGHSH and CDR2 LQKENI. The CDR3 loop spans 15 amino acids. Trimming at V came to 4 bases and at J to 0 bases, leaving 4 bases not matched to a gene. Here the CDR3 DNA reads TGTGCCAGCTCACTGTCTAGCGGCAGCACAGATACGCAGTATTTT. Its protein is CASSLSSGSTDTQYF.

J is TRBJ2-7 and V is TRBV6-5; TRBD2 aligns across 10 bases. CDR1 MNHEY and CDR2 SVGAGI come from the germline V gene. With V trimmed by 7 bases and J by 4 bases, 7 bases remained unmatched. This CDR3 comprises 14 residues. The CDR3, as DNA: TGTGCCAGCAATCTAGCGGGAGCGCTGTACGAGCAGTACTTC. This translates into CASNLAGALYEQYF.

The CDR3 DNA reads as TGTGCCAGCTCATCAACTAGTATCTGGTACGAGCAGTACTTC. Amino acids: CASSSTSIWYEQYF. The V gene is TRBV7-9, the J gene TRBJ2-7; D is possibly TRBD2 (5 bases). This CDR3 is 14 amino acids long. Germline V gene lookup returns CDR1 SEHNR and CDR2 FQNEAQ (reference sequence). V was cut by 8 bases and J by 4 bases, with 18 bases left in between.

Written as DNA, the CDR3 is TGTGCCAGTAGTATCGGACAGGGCTCAGATACGCAGTATTTT. Protein product: CASSIGQGSDTQYF. The chain recombines TRBV19 with TRBJ2-3, with 8 nucleotides matching TRBD1. The CDR3 is 14 amino acids. Germline CDR1 and CDR2: LNHDA and SQIVND (reference sequence). J lost 4 bases, V lost 3 bases, and 3 bases had no gene match.

This sequence joins TRBV5-5 and TRBJ1-2, with D perhaps matching TRBD1 (5 bases). The V end lost 4 bases, the J end lost 7 bases, and 23 bases lay between the germline ends. CDR3 length: 16 amino acids. CDR1 and CDR2 (germline): SGHKS, YYEKEE (reference sequence). The DNA of the CDR3 is TGTGCCAGCAGCGTCCCCGGAGGTGGGGGGAGAGGTGGCTACACCTTC. It codes for CASSVPGGGGRGGYTF. The full variable domain, rest sourced from reference TRBV5-5 and TRBJ1-2, is DAGVTQSPTHLIKTRGQQVTLRCSPISGHKSVSWYQQVLGQGPQFIFQYYEKEERGRGNFPDRFSARQFPNYSSELNVNALLLGDSALYLCASSVPGGGGRGGYTFGSGTRLTVV.